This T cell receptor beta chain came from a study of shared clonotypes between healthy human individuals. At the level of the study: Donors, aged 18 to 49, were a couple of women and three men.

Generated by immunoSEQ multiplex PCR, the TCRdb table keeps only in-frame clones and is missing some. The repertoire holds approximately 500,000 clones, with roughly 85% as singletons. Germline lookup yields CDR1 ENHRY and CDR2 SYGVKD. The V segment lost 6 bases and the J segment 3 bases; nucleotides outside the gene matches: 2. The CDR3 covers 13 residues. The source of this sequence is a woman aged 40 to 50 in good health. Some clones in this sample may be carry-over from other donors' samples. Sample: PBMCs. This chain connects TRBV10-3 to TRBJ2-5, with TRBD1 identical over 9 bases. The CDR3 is CAISWDREETQYF. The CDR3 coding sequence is TGTGCCATCAGCTGGGACAGGGAAGAGACCCAGTACTTC.